The source of this T cell receptor (beta chain) is a study of cytomegalovirus exposure and HLA in healthy donors. The study ran its PCR with 60 Vbeta and 13 Jbeta primers. TCRdb keeps only in-frame clones here, not all; method: immunoSEQ multiplex PCR. The data contain about 180,000 clones, about four fifths of them singletons. Points from the study as a whole: TRBV6-2, TRBV6-3 and other indistinguishable V segments were excluded. In vitro confirmation showed three CMV-associated chains to be CMV antigen specific. Among donors in an Asian-associated ancestry cluster, a later analysis reportedly found fewer N-insertions than the approximately 700-donor mean.

Donors were nominally healthy when sampled, though unrecorded immune exposures were likely. CDR3 size: 14 residues. Trimming left V 2 bases short and J 6 bases short, with 14 bases between. CDR1 and CDR2 from the germline V gene are MNHEY and SVGAGI. Concerning this clone itself: Its target is not known.

The sample taken for sequencing was PBMCs. The receptor's source is a woman between 45 and 65 years old in good health and CMV-seronegative. The V and J genes are TRBV6-5 and TRBJ2-7; TRBD2 is a possible D gene (6 bases). The CDR3 DNA reads as TGTGCCAGCAGTTACCGGGGGTACACTGCCGAGCAGTACTTC. Residues: CASSYRGYTAEQYF.